This T cell receptor beta chain originates from a study of cytotoxic CD8 clonotypes in ibrutinib-treated CLL. Study-wide background: Response specimens were obtained following a median treatment duration of approximately 13 months, with a range of 6 to 36.

The repertoire was sequenced with immunoSEQ multiplex PCR; TCRdb's copy has only in-frame clones and lacks some. The table has 26,000 or so clones, approximately 62% seen once; the top ten hold less than 15%. Germline V lookup: CDR1 LGHNA, CDR2 YNFKEQ. The CDR3 runs to 14 residues. With 0 bases removed from V and 8 bases from J, the gap between germline ends came to 11 bases. The chain is built from TRBV4-2 and TRBJ2-4, with unresolved D. This TCR was sampled from a human donor with chronic lymphocytic leukemia. The sequencing here drew on PBMCs, taken before ibrutinib treatment. The CDR3 coding sequence is TGTGCCAGCAGCCAAGATCCTAGATTAGACATTCAGTACTTC. Its protein is CASSQDPRLDIQYF.